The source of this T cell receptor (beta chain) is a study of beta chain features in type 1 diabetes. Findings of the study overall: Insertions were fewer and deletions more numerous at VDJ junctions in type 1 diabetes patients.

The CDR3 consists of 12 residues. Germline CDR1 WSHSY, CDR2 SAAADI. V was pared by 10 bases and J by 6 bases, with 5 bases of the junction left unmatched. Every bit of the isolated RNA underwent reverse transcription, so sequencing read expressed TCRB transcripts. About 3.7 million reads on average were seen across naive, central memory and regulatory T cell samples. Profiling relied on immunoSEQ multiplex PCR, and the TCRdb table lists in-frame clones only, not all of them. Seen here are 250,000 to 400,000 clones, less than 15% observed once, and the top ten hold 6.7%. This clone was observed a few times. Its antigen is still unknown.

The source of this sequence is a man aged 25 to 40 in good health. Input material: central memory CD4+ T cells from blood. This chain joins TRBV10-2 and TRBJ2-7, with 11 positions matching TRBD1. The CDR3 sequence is CATEDRGREQYF. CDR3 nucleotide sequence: TGCGCCACTGAGGACAGGGGGCGCGAGCAGTACTTC.